This T cell receptor beta chain was recovered during a study of blood T cell repertoires in COVID-19. Study in general: The United States, Italy and Spain were the sources of the acute and convalescent COVID-19 samples. From T cells, B-cell-depleted T cells, or PBMCs came the material, which was cDNA or gDNA.

Only in-frame clones appear in the TCRdb table, and some are missing; sequencing was by immunoSEQ multiplex PCR. This sample carries about 210,000 clones, approximately 89% of them seen once, and the ten largest clones take around 4.8%. The CDR3 is made up of 17 amino acids. Trimming removed 4 bases from V and 4 bases from J; junction bases left unmatched: 14. The rearrangement links TRBV23-1 to TRBJ1-2; 8 bases fit TRBD1. TRBV23-1 is labeled an ORF, and its function is uncertain. Specimen: peripheral blood. The clonotype originates from a woman in her forties with acute or convalescent COVID-19. CDR3 sequence: CASSPTLTGAGGYGYTF. The CDR3 DNA reads as TGCGCCAGCAGTCCTACCCTGACAGGGGCCGGAGGCTATGGCTACACCTTC.